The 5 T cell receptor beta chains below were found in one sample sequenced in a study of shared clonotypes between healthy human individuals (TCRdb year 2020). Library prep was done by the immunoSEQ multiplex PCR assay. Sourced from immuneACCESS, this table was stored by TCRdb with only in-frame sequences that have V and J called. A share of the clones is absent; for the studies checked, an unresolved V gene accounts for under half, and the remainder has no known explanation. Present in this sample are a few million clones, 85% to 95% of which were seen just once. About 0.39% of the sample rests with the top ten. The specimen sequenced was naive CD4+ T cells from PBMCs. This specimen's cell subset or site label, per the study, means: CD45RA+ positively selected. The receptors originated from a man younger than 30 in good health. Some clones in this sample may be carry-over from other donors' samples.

CDR3 amino acids: CARGQGLAGRAYEQYF. CDR3 coding DNA: TGTGCCAGAGGGCAGGGACTAGCGGGTCGCGCCTACGAGCAGTACTTC. The gene calls are TRBV6-4 and TRBJ2-7, with TRBD2 identical over 12 bases. The CDR3 consists of 16 residues. V was clipped by 9 bases and J by 2 bases; unmatched bases: 11. Germline CDR1 MRHNA, CDR2 SNTAGT.

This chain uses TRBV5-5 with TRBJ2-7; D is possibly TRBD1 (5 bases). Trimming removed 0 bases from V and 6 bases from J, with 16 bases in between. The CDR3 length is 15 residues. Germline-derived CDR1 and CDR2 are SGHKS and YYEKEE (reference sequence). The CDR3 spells CASSLGAPLGAEQYF. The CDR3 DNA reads TGTGCCAGCAGCTTGGGGGCCCCGTTAGGGGCCGAGCAGTACTTC.

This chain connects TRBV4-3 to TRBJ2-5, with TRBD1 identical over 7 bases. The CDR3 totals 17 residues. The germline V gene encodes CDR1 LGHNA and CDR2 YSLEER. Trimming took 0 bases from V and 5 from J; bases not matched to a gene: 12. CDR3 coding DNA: TGCGCCAGCAGCCAAGAAGGGGACGGCCTCAGGGGGGAGACCCAGTACTTC. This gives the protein CASSQEGDGLRGETQYF.

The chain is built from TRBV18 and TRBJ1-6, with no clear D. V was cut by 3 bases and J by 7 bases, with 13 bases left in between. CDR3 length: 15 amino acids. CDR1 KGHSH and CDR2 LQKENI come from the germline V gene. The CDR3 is CASSPLINDNSPLHF. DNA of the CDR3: TGTGCCAGCTCACCGCTAATTAACGACAATTCACCCCTCCACTTT. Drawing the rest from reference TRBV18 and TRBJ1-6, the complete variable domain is NAGVMQNPRHLVRRRGQEARLRCSPMKGHSHVYWYRQLPEEGLKFMVYLQKENIIDESGMPKERFSAEFPKEGPSILRIQQVVRGDSAAYFCASSPLINDNSPLHFGNGTRLTVT.

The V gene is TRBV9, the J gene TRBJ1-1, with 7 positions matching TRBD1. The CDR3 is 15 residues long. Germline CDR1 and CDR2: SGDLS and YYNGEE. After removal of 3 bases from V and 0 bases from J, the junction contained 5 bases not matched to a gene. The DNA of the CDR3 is TGTGCCAGCAGCGAGACAGGGAACATGAACACTGAAGCTTTCTTT. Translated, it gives CASSETGNMNTEAFF.